This TCR beta chain was sequenced during a study of response to subunit inactivated influenza vaccine. Findings of the study overall: After each seasonal influenza vaccination, few new T cells are recruited, the authors suggested.

This clonotype was picked up many times. Its antigen is currently unknown. Each CDR3 protein gets one entry after TCRdb re-called the RT-PCR reads with MiXCR. The table records hundreds of thousands of distinct CDR3 sequences, approximately 7.7% of them present only once. The receptor was isolated from a man between 50 and 69 years old who received an inactivated influenza vaccine. Sequencing was performed on PBMCs from blood, taken approximately 25 months after vaccination.

The CDR3: CASSSGVAGGSYEQYF. The CDR3 nucleotides read TGTGCCAGCAGCTCAGGAGTCGCAGGGGGTAGCTACGAGCAGTACTTC. This chain uses TRBV13 with TRBJ2-7, with 7 bases aligning to TRBD1. Germline V gene data show CDR1 as PRHDT and CDR2 as FYEKMQ (reference sequence). The junction had 12 bases not matched to a gene; V was cut back by 4 bases and J by 3 bases. CDR3 length: 16 residues.